Presented here are 14 T cell receptor beta chains from one specimen sequenced in a study of T-cell reconstitution after alpha-beta-depleted transplantation in children. Preparation of the TCRbeta library was carried out with unique molecular identifiers. TCRdb redid the calling of the PCR reads with MiXCR, one entry per CDR3 protein. This table holds about 70,000 distinct CDR3 sequences, around 9.9% found once. The specimen was PBMCs, collected before TCRalphabeta/CD19-depleted stem cell transplant. The receptors were sampled from a boy between 10 and 17 years old with acute myeloid leukemia, due to receive a stem cell transplant.

This clonotype was seen ten or more times. The chain is built from TRBV12-3 or TRBV12-4 and TRBJ1-5; TRBD1 is a possible D gene (6 bases). CDR3 length: 13 amino acids. V was cut by 6 bases and J by 5 bases, with 11 bases left in between. The CDR3 DNA is TGTGCCAGCAGACAGGACAGCCATCAGCCCCAGCATTTT. This gives the protein CASRQDSHQPQHF.

Remarks on this clonotype: Given a much more abundant clone one base away, this may be a read error. The chain employs TRBV10-3 and TRBJ2-1; TRBD2 matches 15 bases. This CDR3 has 18 amino acids. Germline V gene sequence: CDR1 ENHRY, CDR2 SYGVKD. V lost 5 bases to trimming and J lost 0 bases; unmatched junction nucleotides: 5. Here the CDR3 reads CAISPGLAGGSSYNEQFF. CDR3 DNA sequence: TGTGCCATCAGTCCTGGACTAGCGGGGGGGAGCTCCTACAATGAGCAGTTCTTC.

This clonotype came up many times. The rearrangement uses TRBV15 and TRBJ1-2; a weak D match, TRBD1 (6 bases). Trimming stripped 6 bases from V and 8 bases from J, with 13 bases between. There are 12 residues in the CDR3. Germline V gene lookup returns CDR1 LNHNV and CDR2 YYDKDF (reference sequence). The CDR3 DNA reads as TGTGCCACCAGTCCGGGGGCGGCGGGCTACACCTTC. As protein: CATSPGAAGYTF.

There are many counts of this clonotype. The V call is TRBV12-3 or TRBV12-4, the J call TRBJ1-2; no clear D gene. Trimming removed 6 bases at V and 5 bases at J, with 13 bases between. CDR3 length equals 13 residues. In DNA, the CDR3 is TGTGCCAGCAGCTCCGGACCCGGTTATGGCTACACCTTC. Translation: CASSSGPGYGYTF.

In its sample, this clonotype was seen many times. This sequence joins TRBV12-3 or TRBV12-4 and TRBJ1-2; perhaps TRBD1 as D (6 bases). This CDR3 has 13 residues. Trimming took 5 bases from V and 6 from J, leaving 13 bases between them. DNA for the CDR3: TGTGCCAGCAGTCCACAGGGATTGGATGGCTACACCTTC. This translates into CASSPQGLDGYTF.

This clonotype was counted a few times. Given a much more abundant clone one base away, this may be a read error. The J gene is TRBJ1-1, the V gene TRBV2, with unresolved D. Per germline, CDR1 SNHLY and CDR2 FYNNEI. Trimming removed 11 bases at V and 3 bases at J, with 16 bases between. CDR3 length equals 13 residues. Here the CDR3 reads CAQSSPMDTEAFF. Written as DNA, the CDR3 is TGTGCCCAGTCCTCACCTATGGACACTGAAGCTTTCTTT. Complete variable domain (other parts from reference TRBV2 and TRBJ1-1): EPEVTQTPSHQVTQMGQEVILRCVPISNHLYFYWYRQILGQKVEFLVSFYNNEISEKSEIFDDQFSVERPDGSNFTLKIRSTKLEDSAMYFCAQSSPMDTEAFFGQGTRLTVV.

This clonotype appeared many times. This chain connects TRBV7-2 to TRBJ2-1; TRBD2 matches 10 bases. Germline CDR1 SGHTA, CDR2 FQGNSA. The V gene end was trimmed by 6 bases and the J gene end by 8 bases; junction bases not matched to a gene: 10. The CDR3 runs to 15 residues. CDR3 sequence (DNA): TGTGCCAGCAGTCTCACCGGGACTAGCGTTCATGAGCAGTTCTTC. It translates to CASSLTGTSVHEQFF.

The chain combines TRBV7-9 with TRBJ1-2; no clear D. V lost 4 bases, J lost 5 bases, and 20 bases lay in between. The CDR3 extends over 16 amino acids. The germline V gene encodes CDR1 SEHNR and CDR2 FQNEAQ (reference sequence). Here the CDR3 DNA reads TGTGCCAGCAGCTCCTCGGGGAGGGATCTGGAATATGGCTACACCTTC. This codes for CASSSSGRDLEYGYTF.

A note on this clonotype: A much larger clone lies one base from this, so it may be a read error. CDR3 sequence reads: CASSDPGGTYKQYF. For the CDR3, the DNA is TGTGCCAGCAGCGACCCAGGGGGGACCTACAAGCAGTACTTC. The V and J genes are TRBV28 and TRBJ2-7; D might be TRBD1 (7 bases). Germline assignment: CDR1 MDHEN and CDR2 SYDVKM. The CDR3 sequence is 14 residues long.

This clonotype was seen ten or more times. The chain carries TRBV12-3 or TRBV12-4 and TRBJ1-1, with TRBD1 identical over 7 bases. After removal of 4 bases from V and 7 bases from J, the junction contained 9 bases not matched to a gene. CDR3 size: 14 residues. The CDR3 region is CASSSYTGVGEAFF. Written as DNA, the CDR3 is TGTGCCAGCAGTTCCTACACAGGGGTGGGTGAAGCTTTCTTT.

At least ten counts were recorded for this clonotype. V gene TRBV29-1 combines with J gene TRBJ2-3; D is tentatively TRBD1 or TRBD2 (6 bases each). Germline CDR1 is SQVTM and CDR2 is ANQGSEA. CDR3 length: 12 residues. V was cut by 6 bases and J by 2 bases, with 9 bases left in between. The CDR3 sequence is CSVRGATDTQYF. DNA for the CDR3: TGCAGCGTGAGGGGGGCCACAGATACGCAGTATTTT.

This clonotype came up many times. The chain combines TRBV7-3 with TRBJ2-3, with 10 bases lining up with TRBD2. Germline V CDR1 and CDR2: SGHTA, FQGTGA. V lost 5 bases to trimming and J lost 0 bases; unmatched junction nucleotides: 11. The CDR3 has 18 amino acids. CDR3 nucleotides: TGTGCCAGCAGCCGCCGGTTGAATAGCGGGAGGAGCACAGATACGCAGTATTTT. Amino acids: CASSRRLNSGRSTDTQYF.

This clonotype was seen repeatedly, ten times or more. The V gene is TRBV6-5, the J gene TRBJ1-2; the D gene is possibly TRBD1 (6 bases). Germline V CDR1 and CDR2: MNHEY, SVGAGI. The CDR3 length is 15 residues. V lost 0 bases and J lost 0, with 8 bases in between. Here the CDR3 DNA reads TGTGCCAGCAGTTACTCGAGGGGGGCTAACTATGGCTACACCTTC. It codes for CASSYSRGANYGYTF.

This rearrangement joins TRBV20-1 to TRBJ2-7; 12 bases line up with TRBD1. The CDR3 is 17 residues long. CDR1 is DFQATT, CDR2 SNEGSKA, per germline (reference sequence). CDR3 sequence: CCAEDGSSGQGAYEQYF. In DNA form, the CDR3 reads TGCTGCGCTGAGGACGGGAGTTCGGGACAGGGGGCTTACGAGCAGTACTTC.